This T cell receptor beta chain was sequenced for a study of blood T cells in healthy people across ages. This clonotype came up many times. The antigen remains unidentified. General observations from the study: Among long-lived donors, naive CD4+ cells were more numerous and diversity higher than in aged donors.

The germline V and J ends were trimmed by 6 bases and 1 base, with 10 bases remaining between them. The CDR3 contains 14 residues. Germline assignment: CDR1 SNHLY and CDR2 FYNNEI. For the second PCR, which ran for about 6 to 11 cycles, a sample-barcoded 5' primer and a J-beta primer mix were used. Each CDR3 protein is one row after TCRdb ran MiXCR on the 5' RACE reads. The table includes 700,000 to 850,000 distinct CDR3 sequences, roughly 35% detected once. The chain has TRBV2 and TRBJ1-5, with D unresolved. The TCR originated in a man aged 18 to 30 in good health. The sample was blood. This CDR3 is CASSPVSSNQPQHF. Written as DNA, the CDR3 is TGTGCCAGCAGCCCGGTTTCAAGCAATCAGCCCCAGCATTTT.